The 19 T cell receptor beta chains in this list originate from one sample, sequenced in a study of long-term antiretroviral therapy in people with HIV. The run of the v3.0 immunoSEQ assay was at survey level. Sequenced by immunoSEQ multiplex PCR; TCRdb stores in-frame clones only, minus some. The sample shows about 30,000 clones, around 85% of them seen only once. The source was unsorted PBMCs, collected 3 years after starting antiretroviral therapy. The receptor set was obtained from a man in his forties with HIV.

CDR3 DNA: TGTGCCTGGAGTGTCAAACAGAGCTCCTACGAGCAGTACTTC. As protein: CAWSVKQSSYEQYF. The rearrangement joins TRBV30 to TRBJ2-7; D is unresolved. The germline V and J ends were trimmed by 0 bases and 0 bases, with 9 bases remaining between them. The CDR3 sequence is 14 residues long. Germline lookup yields CDR1 GTSNPN and CDR2 SVGIG (reference sequence). Complete variable domain (other parts from reference TRBV30 and TRBJ2-7): SQTIHQWPATLVQPVGSPLSLECTVEGTSNPNLYWYRQAAGRGLQLLFYSVGIGQISSEVPQNLSASRPQDRQFILSSKKLLLSDSGFYLCAWSVKQSSYEQYFGPGTRLTVT.

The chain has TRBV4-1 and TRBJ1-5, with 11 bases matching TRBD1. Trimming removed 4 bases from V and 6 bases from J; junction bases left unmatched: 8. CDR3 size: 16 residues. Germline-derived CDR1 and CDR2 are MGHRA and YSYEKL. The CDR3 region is CASSPTDRGRGQPQHF. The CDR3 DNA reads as TGCGCCAGCAGCCCGACGGACAGGGGGCGCGGTCAGCCCCAGCATTTT.

CDR3 residues: CASRTGGTSGYNEQFF. CDR3 bases: TGTGCCAGCAGAACAGGGGGGACTAGCGGCTACAATGAGCAGTTCTTC. J is TRBJ2-1 and V is TRBV7-2, with 11 bases aligning to TRBD2. The CDR3 runs to 16 residues. Losses at the gene ends were 6 bases for V and 3 bases for J; bases not matched to a gene: 7. Germline-derived CDR1 and CDR2 are SGHTA and FQGNSA.

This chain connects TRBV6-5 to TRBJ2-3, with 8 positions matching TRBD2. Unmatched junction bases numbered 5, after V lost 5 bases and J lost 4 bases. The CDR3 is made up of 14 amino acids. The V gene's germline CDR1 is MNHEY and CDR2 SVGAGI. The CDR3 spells CASSREGLSDTQYF. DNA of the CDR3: TGTGCCAGCAGTCGGGAGGGACTTTCAGATACGCAGTATTTT.

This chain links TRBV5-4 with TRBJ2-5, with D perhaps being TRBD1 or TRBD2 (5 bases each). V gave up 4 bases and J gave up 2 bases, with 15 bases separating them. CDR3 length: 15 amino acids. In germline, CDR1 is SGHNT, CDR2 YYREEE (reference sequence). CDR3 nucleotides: TGTGCCAGCAGCCTGAGGGGTGGCTATCAAGAGACCCAGTACTTC. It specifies CASSLRGGYQETQYF.

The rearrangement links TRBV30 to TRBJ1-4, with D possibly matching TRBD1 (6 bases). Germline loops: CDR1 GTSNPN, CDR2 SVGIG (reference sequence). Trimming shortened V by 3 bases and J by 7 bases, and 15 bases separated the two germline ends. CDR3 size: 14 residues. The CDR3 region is CAWSGGGIGEKLFF. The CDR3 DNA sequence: TGTGCCTGGAGCGGCGGGGGCATAGGTGAAAAACTGTTTTTT.

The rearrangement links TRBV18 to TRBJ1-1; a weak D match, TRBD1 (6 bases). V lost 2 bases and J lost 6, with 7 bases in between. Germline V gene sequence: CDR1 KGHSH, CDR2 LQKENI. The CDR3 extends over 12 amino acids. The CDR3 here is CASSPGGPEAFF. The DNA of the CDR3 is TGTGCCAGCTCACCAGGGGGCCCTGAAGCTTTCTTT.

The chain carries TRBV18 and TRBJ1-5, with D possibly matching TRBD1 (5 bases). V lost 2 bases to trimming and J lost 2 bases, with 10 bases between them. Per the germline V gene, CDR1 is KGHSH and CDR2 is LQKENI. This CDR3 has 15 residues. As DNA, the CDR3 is TGTGCCAGCTCACCATCTAGGGGCGGCAATCAGCCCCAGCATTTT. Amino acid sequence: CASSPSRGGNQPQHF. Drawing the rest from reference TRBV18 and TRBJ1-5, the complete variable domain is NAGVMQNPRHLVRRRGQEARLRCSPMKGHSHVYWYRQLPEEGLKFMVYLQKENIIDESGMPKERFSAEFPKEGPSILRIQQVVRGDSAAYFCASSPSRGGNQPQHFGDGTRLSIL.

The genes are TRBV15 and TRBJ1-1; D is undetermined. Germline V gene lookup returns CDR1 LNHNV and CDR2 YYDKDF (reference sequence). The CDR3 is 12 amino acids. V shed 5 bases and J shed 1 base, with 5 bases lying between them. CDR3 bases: TGTGCCACCAGCCGATGGAACACTGAAGCTTTCTTT. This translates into CATSRWNTEAFF. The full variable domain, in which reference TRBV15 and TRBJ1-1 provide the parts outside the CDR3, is DAMVIQNPRYQVTQFGKPVTLSCSQTLNHNVMYWYQQKSSQAPKLLFHYYDKDFNNEADTPDNFQSRRPNTSFCFLDIRSPGLGDTAMYLCATSRWNTEAFFGQGTRLTVV.

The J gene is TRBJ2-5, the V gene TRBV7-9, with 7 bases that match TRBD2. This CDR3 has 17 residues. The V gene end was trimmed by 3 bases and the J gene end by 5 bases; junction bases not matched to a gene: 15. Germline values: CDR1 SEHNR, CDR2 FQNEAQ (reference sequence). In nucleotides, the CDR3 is TGTGCCAGCAGCTTGACACCATCACTAGCGACATGGGAGACCCAGTACTTC. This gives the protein CASSLTPSLATWETQYF. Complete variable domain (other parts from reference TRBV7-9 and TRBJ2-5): DTGVSQNPRHKITKRGQNVTFRCDPISEHNRLYWYRQTLGQGPEFLTYFQNEAQLEKSRLLSDRFSAERPKGSFSTLEIQRTEQGDSAMYLCASSLTPSLATWETQYFGPGTRLLVL.

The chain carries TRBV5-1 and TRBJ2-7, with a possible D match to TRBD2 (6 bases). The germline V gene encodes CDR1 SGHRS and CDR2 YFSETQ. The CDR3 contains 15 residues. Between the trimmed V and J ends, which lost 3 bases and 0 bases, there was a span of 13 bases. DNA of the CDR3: TGCGCCAGCAGCTGGACCTCCGGGGGCTCCTACGAGCAGTACTTC. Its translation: CASSWTSGGSYEQYF. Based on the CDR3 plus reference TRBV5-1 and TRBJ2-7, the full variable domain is KAGVTQTPRYLIKTRGQQVTLSCSPISGHRSVSWYQQTPGQGLQFLFEYFSETQRNKGNFPGRFSGRQFSNSRSEMNVSTLELGDSALYLCASSWTSGGSYEQYFGPGTRLTVT.

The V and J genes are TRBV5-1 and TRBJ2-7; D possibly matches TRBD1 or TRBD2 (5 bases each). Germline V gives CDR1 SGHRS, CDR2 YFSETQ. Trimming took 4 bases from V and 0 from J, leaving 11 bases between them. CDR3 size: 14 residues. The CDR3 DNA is TGCGCCAGCAGCGCCTCCGGGACCTCCTACGAGCAGTACTTC. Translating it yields CASSASGTSYEQYF.

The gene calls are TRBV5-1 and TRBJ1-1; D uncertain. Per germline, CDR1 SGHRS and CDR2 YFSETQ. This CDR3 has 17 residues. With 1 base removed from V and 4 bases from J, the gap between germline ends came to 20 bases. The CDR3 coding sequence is TGCGCCAGCAGCTTGAATGGTGGAGCGGTCGGCGGCACTGAAGCTTTCTTT. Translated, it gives CASSLNGGAVGGTEAFF.

The CDR3 sequence: CASSDPVLDSNQPQHF. In nucleotides, the CDR3 is TGTGCCAGCAGTGACCCGGTCCTTGATAGCAATCAGCCCCAGCATTTT. The chain combines TRBV2 with TRBJ1-5; D is unresolved. Germline V gene lookup returns CDR1 SNHLY and CDR2 FYNNEI. V was pared by 3 bases and J by 0 bases, with 12 bases between. The CDR3 is 16 residues long.

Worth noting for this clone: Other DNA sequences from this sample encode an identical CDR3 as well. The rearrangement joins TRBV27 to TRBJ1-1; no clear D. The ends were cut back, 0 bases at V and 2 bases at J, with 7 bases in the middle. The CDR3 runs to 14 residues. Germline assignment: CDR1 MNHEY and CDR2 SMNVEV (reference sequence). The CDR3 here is CASSLSRVNTEAFF. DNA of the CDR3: TGTGCCAGCAGTTTATCGAGGGTTAACACTGAAGCTTTCTTT.

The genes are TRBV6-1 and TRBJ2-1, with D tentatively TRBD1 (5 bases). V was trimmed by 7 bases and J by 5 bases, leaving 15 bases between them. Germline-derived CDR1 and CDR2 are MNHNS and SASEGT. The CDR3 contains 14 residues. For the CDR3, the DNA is TGTGCCAGCAATCCGCCGTTAGGGGACAATGAGCAGTTCTTC. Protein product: CASNPPLGDNEQFF.

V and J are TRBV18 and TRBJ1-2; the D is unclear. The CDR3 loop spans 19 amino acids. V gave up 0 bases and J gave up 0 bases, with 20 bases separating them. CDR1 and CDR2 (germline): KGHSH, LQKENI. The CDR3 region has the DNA TGTGCCAGCTCACCACCGGGGAGCCTCGCCCGGAGGGCTAACTATGGCTACACCTTC. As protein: CASSPPGSLARRANYGYTF.

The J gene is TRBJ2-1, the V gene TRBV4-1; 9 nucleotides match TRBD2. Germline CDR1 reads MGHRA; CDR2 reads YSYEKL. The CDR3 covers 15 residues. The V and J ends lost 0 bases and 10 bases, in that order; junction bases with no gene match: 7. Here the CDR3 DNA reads TGCGCCAGCAGCCAAGAATTGGTAGCGGGAGACGAGCAGTTCTTC. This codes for CASSQELVAGDEQFF.

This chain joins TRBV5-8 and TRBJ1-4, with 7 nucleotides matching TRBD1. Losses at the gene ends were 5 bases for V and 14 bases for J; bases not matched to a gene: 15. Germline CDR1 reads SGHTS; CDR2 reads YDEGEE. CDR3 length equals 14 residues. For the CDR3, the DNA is TGTGCCAGCAGTCCACGGTCCGTACAGGGGAGGCTGTTTTTT. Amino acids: CASSPRSVQGRLFF.